A selection of T cell receptor beta chains follows, all from one sample in a study of metastatic and nonmetastatic thyroid tumors. TCRdb reassembled clones from the PCR reads with MiXCR. The sample holds 20,000 to 25,000 clones, approximately 30% seen once. Sequenced sample: tumor tissue. The receptors originated from a female donor with papillary thyroid cancer or a benign thyroid nodule (not recorded which). Some clones in this sample may be carry-over from other donors' samples. The CDR3 runs from the conserved cysteine through the conserved F or W. The D gene is left open where the match is weak.

j_call d_call v_call cdr3_aa
TRBJ1-4 NA TRBV30 CAWSSGDGNEKLFF
TRBJ2-3 NA TRBV27 CASSPKTELGPDTQYF
TRBJ1-1 TRBD1 TRBV7-6 CASSSPGQGTEAFF
TRBJ2-7 NA TRBV24-1 CATSDATFEQYF
TRBJ2-3 NA TRBV5-1 CASSLGVQSTDTQYF
TRBJ2-1 NA TRBV6-5 CASSYGRVNEQFF
TRBJ2-2 TRBD1 TRBV11-2 CASSLGGTGGLVGELFF
TRBJ2-1 NA TRBV6-1 CASKKGGTAGEQFF
TRBJ2-3 NA TRBV11-2 CASSPSAVTDTQYF
TRBJ1-6 NA TRBV9 CASSLTGDFRSPLHF
TRBJ2-5 NA TRBV12-3/TRBV12-4 CASSFRQVETQYF
TRBJ1-2 NA TRBV27 CASRSDTLGDYGYTF
TRBJ2-1 NA TRBV4-2 CASSQDQVYNEQFF
TRBJ1-1 NA TRBV6-2/TRBV6-3 CSTLGNTEAFF
TRBJ2-7 NA TRBV19 CASSIRGLTYEQYF
TRBJ2-1 NA TRBV7-2 CASSRGGLRSNEQFF
TRBJ2-1 TRBD2 TRBV7-3 CASSLMASGGGNEQFF